Detailed here is one T cell receptor (beta chain). Its cognate antigen is unknown. This may stem from a read error, because a much larger clone lies one nucleotide away. The sample originates from a study of blood T cells in healthy people across ages. Notes on the study in general: Unsorted PBMCs ruled out conclusive naive versus antigen-experienced comparison.

Then a second PCR, running roughly 7 to 11 cycles, was carried out with a sample-barcoded 5' primer and a J-beta primer mix. TCRdb called the 5' RACE reads again in MiXCR, with one record for every CDR3 protein. Found here are about a million distinct CDR3 sequences, 35% to 45% of them singletons; the top ten hold over 10%. CDR1 and CDR2 from the germline V gene are SQVTM and ANQGSEA. The CDR3 extends over 13 amino acids. The rearrangement joins TRBV29-1 to TRBJ1-2; D is possibly TRBD1 (6 bases). Material for sequencing was blood. This clonotype was sampled from a man younger than 35 in good health. As DNA, the CDR3 is TGCAGCGTTGAGGTGGGGGCGCAAAGTGGCTTCACCTTC. This encodes CSVEVGAQSGFTF. Complete variable domain (other parts from reference TRBV29-1 and TRBJ1-2): SAVISQKPSRDICQRGTSLTIQCQVDSQVTMMFWYRQQPGQSLTLIATANQGSEATYESGFVIDKFPISRPNLTFSTLTVSNMSPEDSSIYLCSVEVGAQSGFTFGSGTRLTVV.